This T cell receptor (beta chain) was retrieved from a study of cytomegalovirus exposure and HLA in healthy donors. Germline assignment: CDR1 GTSNPN and CDR2 SVGIG (reference sequence). V dropped 1 base and J dropped 4; count of bases not matched to a gene: 11. The CDR3 length is 16 residues. Of note for this clone: The antigen is undetermined.

The PCR made use of 60 Vbeta and 13 Jbeta primers. Generated by immunoSEQ multiplex PCR, the TCRdb table keeps only in-frame clones and is missing some. The profile shows 100,000 to 150,000 clones, roughly 80% of them singletons. General study findings and limits: Relative to the approximately 670-donor mean, N-insertions were reportedly fewer in an Asian-associated ancestry cluster in a later analysis. Later analysis suggested links between common viral pathogens and several top significant clusters. A previous analysis found most TCR beta V segments productive roughly 87% or roughly 30% of the time.

The sequence was obtained from a girl aged 2-15 years in good health and CMV-seronegative. The chain has TRBV30 and TRBJ2-7; TRBD2 aligns across 9 bases. Sequenced sample: PBMCs. The CDR3 here is CAWSEPAGGLRYEQYF. The CDR3, as DNA: TGTGCCTGGAGTGAACCCGCGGGAGGGCTCAGGTACGAGCAGTACTTC.